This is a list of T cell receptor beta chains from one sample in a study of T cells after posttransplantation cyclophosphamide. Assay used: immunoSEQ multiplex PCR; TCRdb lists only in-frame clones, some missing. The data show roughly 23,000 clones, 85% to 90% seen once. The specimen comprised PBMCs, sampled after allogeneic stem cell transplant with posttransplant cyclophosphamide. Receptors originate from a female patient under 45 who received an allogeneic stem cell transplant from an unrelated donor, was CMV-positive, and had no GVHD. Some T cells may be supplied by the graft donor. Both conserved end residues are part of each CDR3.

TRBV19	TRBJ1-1	CASSPGVNTEAFF
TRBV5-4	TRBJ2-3	CASSFVPSYTQYF
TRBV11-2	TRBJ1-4	CASSLSKQGSSEKLFF
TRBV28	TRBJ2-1	CASSSRQIRGGRNEQFF
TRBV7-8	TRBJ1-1	CASSLSERTEAFF
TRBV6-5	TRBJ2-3	CASSLSQGTDTQYF
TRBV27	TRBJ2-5	CASSSTSGKETQYF
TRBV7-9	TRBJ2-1	CASSFLAGHTNGSYNEQFF
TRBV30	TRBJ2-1	CAWTAGGFVQFF
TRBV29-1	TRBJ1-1	CSATVGQMNTEAFF
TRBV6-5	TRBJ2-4	CASSYSSLAKNIQYF
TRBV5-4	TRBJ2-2	CASSLNAGWTGELFF
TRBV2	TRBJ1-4	CASNKLLEKLFF